The 17 T cell receptor beta chains below come from one sample, sequenced in a study of blood T cell repertoires in COVID-19 (TCRdb year 2020). Receptor amplification or capture employed the immunoSEQ multiplex PCR assay. As stored in TCRdb, this immuneACCESS dataset retains in-frame rearrangements with V and J assigned. A fraction of the clones does not appear; measured against another copy, unresolved V genes explain less than half of the discrepancy, and the remainder lacks a known reason. The sample table lists approximately 230,000 clones, approximately 90% of them with a count of one. The ten largest make up 6.3% of the sample. Sequences were obtained from peripheral blood. Receptors were obtained from a woman in her 30s with COVID-19, enrolled during active disease.

The chain couples TRBV6-5 to TRBJ2-1; 8 bases are a match to TRBD1. The length of the CDR3 is 14 residues. With 6 bases clipped from V and 9 bases from J, the junction kept 10 bases outside the gene matches. Germline V gives CDR1 MNHEY, CDR2 SVGAGI. The CDR3 DNA follows: TGTGCCAGCAGCGCCCACCGGGACAGGTCTGAGCAGTTCTTC. It is translated as CASSAHRDRSEQFF.

This rearrangement joins TRBV9 to TRBJ2-3, with 11 bases aligning to TRBD2. CDR1 is SGDLS, CDR2 YYNGEE, per germline. This CDR3 region has 17 residues. V trimming: 3 bases; J trimming: 2 bases; junction bases outside the gene matches: 8. CDR3 residues: CASSAWGLADYTDTQYF. DNA for the CDR3: TGTGCCAGCAGCGCCTGGGGACTAGCGGATTACACAGATACGCAGTATTTT.

The genes are TRBV4-3 and TRBJ2-5, with 10 positions matching TRBD1. Germline values: CDR1 LGHNA, CDR2 YSLEER. The V gene end was trimmed by 1 base and the J gene end by 5 bases; junction bases not matched to a gene: 4. This CDR3 is 15 amino acids long. The CDR3 DNA follows: TGCGCCAGCAGCCAAGGGACAGGGGGTCCGGAGACCCAGTACTTC. As protein: CASSQGTGGPETQYF.

The table lists this clone with a few counts. The chain is built from TRBV6-2 or TRBV6-3 and TRBJ1-3, with D hard to call. V was shortened by 2 bases and J by 0 bases, with 8 bases between the two germline ends. Germline V gene lookup returns CDR1 MNHEY and CDR2 SVGEGT. CDR3 length: 15 residues. Written as DNA, the CDR3 is TGTGCCAGCAGTTACGGGCAGACCTCTGGAAACACCATATATTTT. It yields the protein CASSYGQTSGNTIYF.

The chain links TRBV27 to TRBJ2-1, with 7 bases fitting TRBD1. The germline CDR1 and CDR2 sequences are MNHEY and SMNVEV (reference sequence). Trimming took 5 bases from V and 2 from J; bases not matched to a gene: 6. The CDR3 spans 15 residues. CDR3 DNA sequence: TGTGCCAGCAGTGTCGGGACAGCCGCCTACAATGAGCAGTTCTTC. Its translation is CASSVGTAAYNEQFF.

The chain carries TRBV5-1 and TRBJ1-5; perhaps TRBD1 as D (5 bases). Germline V gives CDR1 SGHRS, CDR2 YFSETQ. Trimming removed 0 bases at V and 2 bases at J, with 9 bases between. The CDR3 is made up of 15 amino acids. As DNA, the CDR3 is TGCGCCAGCAGCTTGGAAGGGGTTCGCAATCAGCCCCAGCATTTT. Translated, it gives CASSLEGVRNQPQHF. The entire variable domain, with the rest obtained from reference TRBV5-1 and TRBJ1-5, is as follows: KAGVTQTPRYLIKTRGQQVTLSCSPISGHRSVSWYQQTPGQGLQFLFEYFSETQRNKGNFPGRFSGRQFSNSRSEMNVSTLELGDSALYLCASSLEGVRNQPQHFGDGTRLSIL.

The chain recombines TRBV28 with TRBJ1-2; 11 nucleotides agree with TRBD1. Germline CDR1 and CDR2: MDHEN and SYDVKM. Trimming at V came to 4 bases and at J to 5 bases, leaving 3 bases not matched to a gene. This CDR3 contains 14 residues. The CDR3 nucleotides read TGTGCCAGCAGTTACGGGACAGGGGGATATGGCTACACCTTC. Its protein product is CASSYGTGGYGYTF.

The gene calls are TRBV7-2 and TRBJ1-1; D is undetermined. The length of the CDR3 is 14 residues. The V end was cut by 0 bases, the J end by 4 bases, with 9 bases between. From germline, CDR1 is SGHTA and CDR2 FQGNSA. CDR3 in DNA: TGTGCCAGCAGCTTAGCGCAGGTGGGCACTGAAGCTTTCTTT. This codes for CASSLAQVGTEAFF.

The J gene is TRBJ2-5, the V gene TRBV5-1, with a tentative D call TRBD2 (6 bases). The germline CDR1 and CDR2 sequences are SGHRS and YFSETQ. The CDR3 runs to 14 residues. Deletions cut 4 bases from V and 1 base from J, with 11 bases between. CDR3 nucleotide sequence: TGCGCCAGCAGCACCGGGAGCCCCCAAGAGACCCAGTACTTC. Amino acid sequence: CASSTGSPQETQYF.

The DNA of the CDR3 is TGTGCCAGCAGCGGAAGGACTAGCGGGGGGACCGGGGAGCTGTTTTTT. This encodes CASSGRTSGGTGELFF. This chain uses TRBV9 with TRBJ2-2; 14 positions match TRBD2. Germline CDR1 SGDLS, CDR2 YYNGEE. V shed 3 bases and J 5 bases; nucleotides not matched to a gene: 3. This CDR3 spans 16 amino acids.

In regard to this clone: Other DNA sequences of this sample code for an identical CDR3. CDR3 sequence: CASSDRNTEAFF. In DNA, the CDR3 is TGTGCCAGCAGTGACCGTAACACTGAAGCTTTCTTT. This sequence joins TRBV6-1 and TRBJ1-1; D not certain. CDR1 and CDR2 from the germline V gene are MNHNS and SASEGT. This CDR3 is 12 amino acids long. V lost 3 bases to trimming and J lost 2 bases, with 4 bases between them.

The CDR3 spells CASSPQRRTGGFNEQFF. The CDR3, as DNA: TGTGCCAGCTCACCACAACGGAGGACAGGGGGCTTCAATGAGCAGTTCTTC. The chain recombines TRBV18 with TRBJ2-1; 11 positions agree with TRBD1. The CDR3 is made up of 17 amino acids. V shed 1 base and J 6 bases; nucleotides not matched to a gene: 8. Germline assignment: CDR1 KGHSH and CDR2 LQKENI.

This chain links TRBV29-1 with TRBJ2-1, with TRBD2 as a possible D gene (7 bases). Germline-derived CDR1 and CDR2 are SQVTM and ANQGSEA. V shed 6 bases and J shed 6 bases, with 30 bases lying between them. The CDR3 spans 18 residues. The CDR3 nucleotides read TGCAGCGTCGTCGGGACTAAGAATAGGGGGGAAGGGTTCAATGAGCAGTTCTTC. This encodes CSVVGTKNRGEGFNEQFF.

V is TRBV12-3 or TRBV12-4 and J is TRBJ2-2, with 9 nucleotides matching TRBD1. Trimming took 7 bases from V and 6 from J; bases not matched to a gene: 3. The CDR3 consists of 13 residues. CDR3 coding DNA: TGTGCCAGCATCGGACAGGGGTCCGGGGAGCTGTTTTTT. This encodes CASIGQGSGELFF.

The chain has TRBV19 and TRBJ2-2; TRBD2 matches at 16 bases. V dropped 6 bases and J dropped 3; count of bases not matched to a gene: 7. The CDR3 length is 18 residues. Germline V CDR1 and CDR2: LNHDA, SQIVND (reference sequence). The CDR3 loop reads CASRAGTSGRGYTGELFF. CDR3 coding DNA: TGTGCCAGTAGGGCCGGGACTAGCGGGAGGGGGTACACCGGGGAGCTGTTTTTT.

The chain is built from TRBV18 and TRBJ2-3, with 7 nucleotides matching TRBD1. V gave up 6 bases and J gave up 2 bases; unmatched junction bases: 11. Germline CDR1 and CDR2: KGHSH and LQKENI. CDR3 length: 16 residues. The CDR3 coding sequence is TGTGCCAGCTCGCGGAGCGGACAGGTGAACACAGATACGCAGTATTTT. Translation gives CASSRSGQVNTDTQYF.

The rearrangement uses TRBV27 and TRBJ2-2; the D gene is possibly TRBD2 (6 bases). The CDR3 loop spans 22 amino acids. Germline values: CDR1 MNHEY, CDR2 SMNVEV (reference sequence). The V end was cut by 5 bases, the J end by 2 bases, with 33 bases between. CDR3 nucleotides: TGTGCCAGCAGTCCAAGAATGGGCGTGGGGTTGGGACTGCCCGATAACACCGGGGAGCTGTTTTTT. Its translation is CASSPRMGVGLGLPDNTGELFF.